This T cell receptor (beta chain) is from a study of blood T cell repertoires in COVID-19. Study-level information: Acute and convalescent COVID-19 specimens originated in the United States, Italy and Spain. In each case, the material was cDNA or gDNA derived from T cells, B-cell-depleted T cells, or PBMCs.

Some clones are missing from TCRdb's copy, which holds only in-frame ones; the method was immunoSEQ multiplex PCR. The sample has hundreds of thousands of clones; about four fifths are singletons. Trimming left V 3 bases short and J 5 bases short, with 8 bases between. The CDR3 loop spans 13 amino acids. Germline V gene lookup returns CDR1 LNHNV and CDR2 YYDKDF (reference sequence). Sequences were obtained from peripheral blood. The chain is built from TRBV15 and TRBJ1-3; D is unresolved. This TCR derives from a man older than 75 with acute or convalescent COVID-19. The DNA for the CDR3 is TGTGCCACCAGCAGGGGCACGAGAAACACCATATATTTT. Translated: CATSRGTRNTIYF.